A selection of T cell receptor beta chains follows, all from one sample in a study of CD8+CD57+ T cells in acquired aplastic anemia. MiXCR, run by TCRdb on the reads, gives a single entry per CDR3 protein. The repertoire includes approximately 220,000 distinct CDR3 sequences, roughly 45% of them detected once, and 20% sits in the top ten. Sequenced: sorted CD4+, CD8+, or CD8+CD57+ T cells (not recorded which) from PBMCs. The origin of the receptors is a human donor with aplastic anemia. Each CDR3 is given with its conserved first and last residue. Fields, in order: J gene, clone size, D gene, V gene, CDR3 length, CDR3 protein, CDR3 DNA. A D gene is named only where the DNA matches it firmly. Clone size is shown for a subset of rows, as once, few, many or a class of expanded clone.

>TRBJ2-7|NA|NA|TRBV9|14
CASSVDTASIEQYF
TGTGCCAGCAGCGTAGATACGGCGAGCATCGAGCAGTACTTC
>TRBJ1-1|NA|NA|TRBV6-6|14
CASSHSQGSTEAFF
TGTGCCAGCAGTCACTCCCAAGGGAGCACTGAAGCTTTCTTT
>TRBJ2-5|NA|TRBD1|TRBV7-9|17
CASSKMGRQGHQETQCF
TGTGCCAGCAGCAAAATGGGGCGACAGGGACACCAAGAGACCCAGTGCTTC
>TRBJ2-1|NA|TRBD2|TRBV6-2/TRBV6-3|13
CASSKTSGVGQFF
TGTGCCAGTTCGAAGACTAGCGGGGTTGGGCAGTTCTTC
>TRBJ2-5|NA|TRBD1|TRBV19|15
CASSNRDRGQETQYF
TGTGCCAGTAGTAACCGGGACAGGGGGCAAGAGACCCAGTACTTC
>TRBJ2-5|few|TRBD1|TRBV20-1|14
CSARGPGQQETQYF
TGCAGTGCTAGAGGTCCGGGACAGCAAGAGACCCAGTACTTC
>TRBJ2-7|NA|NA|TRBV6-1|14
CASREGGQAYEQYF
TGTGCCAGCAGGGAGGGGGGTCAAGCCTACGAGCAGTACTTC
>TRBJ1-5|NA|TRBD1|TRBV7-2|14
CASSLGQGVQPQHF
TGTGCCAGCAGCTTAGGACAGGGGGTTCAGCCCCAGCATTTT
>TRBJ1-2|NA|NA|TRBV5-1|13
CASSLGHSDRYTF
TGTGCCAGCAGCTTGGGACATTCTGATCGCTACACCTTC
>TRBJ1-1|NA|TRBD1|TRBV5-1|13
CASSLTGFTEAFF
TGCGCCAGCAGCCTGACAGGGTTCACTGAAGCTTTCTTT
>TRBJ2-2|NA|NA|TRBV24-1|15
CATKPNRSNTGELFF
TGTGCCACCAAGCCGAACAGGAGTAACACCGGGGAGCTGTTTTTT
>TRBJ2-3|few|NA|TRBV7-2|13
CASSFVGLDTQYF
TGTGCCAGCAGCTTCGTGGGCTTGGATACGCAGTATTTT
>TRBJ1-2|many|NA|TRBV6-5|13
CASSTGRGNGYTF
TGTGCCAGCAGTACAGGGAGGGGGAATGGCTACACCTTC
>TRBJ2-3|many|NA|TRBV7-9|17
CASSPSSGGGWADTQYF
TGTGCCAGCAGCCCCTCCTCGGGCGGGGGCTGGGCAGATACGCAGTATTTT
>TRBJ2-5|many|NA|TRBV12-5|14
CASALGQYQETQYF
TGTGCTAGTGCCTTGGGGCAGTACCAAGAGACCCAGTACTTC
>TRBJ1-3|many|TRBD1|TRBV9|15
CASSPRTGTGNTIYF
TGTGCCAGCAGCCCCCGGACAGGGACTGGAAACACCATATATTTT
>TRBJ1-2|once|NA|TRBV7-3|11
CASSLMNGYTF
TGTGCCAGCAGCTTAATGAATGGCTACACCTTC
>TRBJ1-2|NA|NA|TRBV7-2|12
CASSLATYGYTF
TGTGCCAGCAGCTTAGCGACCTATGGCTACACCTTC
>TRBJ1-2|many|NA|TRBV7-2|14
CASSPGEGLDGYTF
TGTGCCAGCAGCCCAGGGGAGGGGCTGGATGGCTACACCTTC
>TRBJ2-7|many|NA|TRBV9|15
CASSVVGDGTYEQYF
TGTGCCAGCAGCGTAGTCGGCGACGGAACCTACGAGCAGTACTTC
>TRBJ2-2|many|TRBD2|TRBV19|14
CASSIWEGTGELFF
TGTGCCAGTAGTATTTGGGAGGGCACCGGGGAGCTGTTTTTT
>TRBJ1-2|NA|NA|TRBV6-1|12
CASRRGNYGYTF
TGTGCCAGCAGAAGGGGAAACTATGGCTACACCTTC
>TRBJ1-3|NA|NA|TRBV7-9|13
CASSLGAVNTIYF
TGTGCCAGCAGCTTAGGTGCCGTAAACACCATATATTTT
>TRBJ1-2|NA|NA|TRBV7-9|12
CASSFPDGGYTF
TGTGCCAGCAGCTTCCCGGACGGTGGCTACACCTTC
>TRBJ1-2|many|NA|TRBV20-1|15
CSARAPGELVYGYTF
TGCAGTGCTAGAGCCCCTGGGGAACTGGTCTATGGCTACACCTTC
>TRBJ2-2|many|NA|TRBV25-1|12
CASSEGAGELFF
TGTGCCAGCAGTGAGGGTGCCGGGGAGCTGTTTTTT
>TRBJ1-2|many|NA|TRBV5-8|15
CASSLAYQGHYGYTF
TGTGCCAGCAGCTTGGCCTACCAGGGCCACTATGGCTACACCTTC
>TRBJ2-3|NA|TRBD2|TRBV20-1|16
CSALGLAGGLTNTQYF
TGCAGTGCGCTCGGACTAGCGGGGGGCCTCACGAATACGCAGTATTTT
>TRBJ2-7|once|NA|TRBV10-3|14
CAISDRPSSYEQYF
TGTGCCATCAGTGACAGGCCTAGCTCCTACGAGCAGTACTTC
>TRBJ2-3|NA|NA|TRBV7-9|13
CASSTTVPDTQYF
TGTGCCAGCAGCACCACGGTGCCAGATACGCAGTATTTT
>TRBJ1-2|once|TRBD1|TRBV20-1|13
CSARDQGGSGYTF
TGCAGTGCTAGAGACCAGGGGGGGAGTGGCTACACCTTC
>TRBJ2-7|NA|NA|TRBV14|17
CASSPLGLSGSSYEQYF
TGTGCCAGCAGCCCTTTGGGTCTTTCTGGGAGCTCCTACGAGCAGTACTTC
>TRBJ1-1|many|NA|TRBV2|15
CASLMTGSLNTEAFF
TGTGCCAGCCTGATGACGGGGTCGTTGAACACTGAAGCTTTCTTT